This TCR beta chain originates from a study of human T cells and chemical hapten exposure. This clonotype occurred many times. The time point is: patch test 2, 6 weeks after DPC sensitization. Treatment denoted: therapeutic diphenylcyclopropenone sensitization with weekly scalp DPC. Looked up from germline, CDR1 is MNHEY and CDR2 is SVGAGI. This CDR3 region has 16 residues. V was trimmed by 6 bases and J by 1 base, leaving 17 bases between them. MiXCR, run by TCRdb on the RACE reads, gives a single entry per CDR3 protein. The table includes over 70,000 distinct CDR3 sequences, around 10% detected once.

The clonotype was recovered from a man younger than 35 with alopecia areata. Some clones in this sample may be carry-over from other donors' samples. This rearrangement joins TRBV6-5 to TRBJ2-3, with D tentatively TRBD1 (6 bases). Here the sequenced sample was whole blood, taken in connection with sensitization to the hapten diphenylcyclopropenone (DPC). The CDR3 coding sequence is TGTGCCAGCAGGGGGGACAAAGGGCCCCGCACAGATACGCAGTATTTT. It yields the protein CASRGDKGPRTDTQYF.